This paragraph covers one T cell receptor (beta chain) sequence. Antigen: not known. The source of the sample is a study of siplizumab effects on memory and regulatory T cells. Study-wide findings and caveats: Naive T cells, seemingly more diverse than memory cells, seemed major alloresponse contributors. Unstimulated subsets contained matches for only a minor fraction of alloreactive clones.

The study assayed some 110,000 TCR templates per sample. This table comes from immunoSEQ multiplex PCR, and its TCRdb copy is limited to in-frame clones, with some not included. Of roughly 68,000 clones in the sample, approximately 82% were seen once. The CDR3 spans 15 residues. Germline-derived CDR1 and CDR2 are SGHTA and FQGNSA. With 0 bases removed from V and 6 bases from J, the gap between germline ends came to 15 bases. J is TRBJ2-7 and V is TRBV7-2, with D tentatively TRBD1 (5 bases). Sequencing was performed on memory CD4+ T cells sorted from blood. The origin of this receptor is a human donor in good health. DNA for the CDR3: TGTGCCAGCAGCTTAGCTTTAGTCCTGACAGCCGAGCAGTACTTC. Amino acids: CASSLALVLTAEQYF.